The 13 T cell receptor beta chains given below trace back to one sample, sequenced in a study of blood T cell repertoires in COVID-19. Here immunoSEQ multiplex PCR was the method, and the copy in TCRdb shows in-frame clones only, minus some. The sample yields 210,000 or so clones, roughly 85% seen once. The specimen sequenced was PBMCs or T cells enriched from blood (not recorded which). The receptors stem from a man aged 25 to 40 who had recovered from COVID-19.

V and J are TRBV9 and TRBJ2-7; 8 bases map to TRBD2. The CDR3 has 15 residues. The V segment lost 0 bases and the J segment 2 bases; nucleotides outside the gene matches: 4. Looked up from germline, CDR1 is SGDLS and CDR2 is YYNGEE. The CDR3: CASSVASSGPYEQYF. CDR3 bases: TGTGCCAGCAGCGTAGCCTCTAGCGGGCCCTACGAGCAGTACTTC.

V and J are TRBV4-3 and TRBJ2-7, with 11 bases that match TRBD2. The CDR3 consists of 15 residues. In germline, CDR1 is LGHNA, CDR2 YSLEER. The V and J ends lost 6 bases and 4 bases, in that order; junction bases with no gene match: 8. CDR3 sequence (DNA): TGCGCCAGCAGTCGTCTAGCGGGGGGCCTTTACGAGCAGTACTTC. Its protein is CASSRLAGGLYEQYF.

In this sample, this clone turned up once. The chain is built from TRBV18 and TRBJ2-1; tentatively, D is TRBD1 (6 bases). V was cut by 10 bases and J by 8 bases, with 21 bases left in between. The CDR3 is 14 residues long. Per germline, CDR1 KGHSH and CDR2 LQKENI. The CDR3 sequence: CATLFGGRGDEQFF. The CDR3 DNA sequence: TGTGCCACCCTCTTTGGGGGCAGGGGCGATGAGCAGTTCTTC.

This clone has just one count. V gene TRBV5-6 combines with J gene TRBJ2-7, with a weak D call TRBD1 (6 bases). The CDR3 is 16 amino acids. V lost 4 bases to trimming and J lost 4 bases, with 21 bases between them. Germline CDR1 and CDR2: SGHDT and YYEEEE. The CDR3: CASSQLNGPRGYEQYF. CDR3 DNA: TGTGCCAGCAGCCAATTGAACGGACCAAGGGGGTACGAGCAGTACTTC.

J is TRBJ2-1 and V is TRBV9; maybe TRBD2 (5 bases). Germline CDR1 and CDR2: SGDLS and YYNGEE. This CDR3 region has 14 residues. Deletions cut 3 bases from V and 3 bases from J, with 10 bases between. The CDR3 sequence: CASSETGIYNEQFF. The CDR3 DNA sequence: TGTGCCAGCAGCGAAACCGGGATCTACAATGAGCAGTTCTTC.

J is TRBJ1-1 and V is TRBV9; no clear D gene. V dropped 2 bases and J dropped 3 bases, with 14 bases sitting between them. This CDR3 is built from 15 residues. Germline CDR1 reads SGDLS; CDR2 reads YYNGEE. The CDR3 nucleotides are TGTGCCAGCAGCGTGGTGACTGGTATAGACACTGAAGCTTTCTTT. It specifies CASSVVTGIDTEAFF.

V gene TRBV7-9 combines with J gene TRBJ1-1, with TRBD1 as a possible D gene (5 bases). This CDR3 is built from 16 residues. The germline gives CDR1 SEHNR, CDR2 FQNEAQ (reference sequence). V dropped 2 bases and J dropped 1 base, with 14 bases sitting between them. CDR3 sequence (DNA): TGTGCCAGCAGCTTAAGGGGAACGGCAGGGAACACTGAAGCTTTCTTT. It is translated as CASSLRGTAGNTEAFF.

The V call is TRBV24-1, the J call TRBJ1-1, with D uncertain. Germline V gene sequence: CDR1 KGHDR, CDR2 SFDVKD. The CDR3 is 15 amino acids. Trimming cost V 4 bases and J 11 bases, with 22 bases left between them. Here the CDR3 reads CATSEGRRTPEGAFF. The CDR3 DNA is TGTGCCACCAGTGAAGGTCGTAGGACTCCAGAAGGTGCTTTCTTT.

V is TRBV21-1 and J is TRBJ1-2; no DNA check was done on the table's D call, TRBD1. TRBV21-1 is a listed pseudogene. The CDR3 sequence is 12 residues long. CDR3 sequence: CASSTLDRPSTF. The CDR3 DNA follows: TGTGCCAGCAGCACCCTAGACAGACCCAGTACTTTC.

This chain connects TRBV27 to TRBJ1-2, with TRBD1 matching over 9 bases. CDR1 is MNHEY and CDR2 is SMNVEV in the germline V gene (reference sequence). The CDR3 has 13 residues. Trimming at V came to 10 bases and at J to 5 bases, leaving 8 bases not matched to a gene. CDR3 nucleotide sequence: TGTGCCAACCTGACAGGGGGGCAGTATGGCTACACCTTC. Its protein is CANLTGGQYGYTF.

This clone has only a few counts. The chain is built from TRBV7-9 and TRBJ1-2; 8 bases map to TRBD1. Germline lookup yields CDR1 SEHNR and CDR2 FQNEAQ (reference sequence). V lost 0 bases to trimming and J lost 4 bases; unmatched junction nucleotides: 7. The length of the CDR3 is 16 residues. CDR3 nucleotides: TGTGCCAGCAGCTTAGCGCTGGCAGGGGGCGGCTATGGCTACACCTTC. Translation gives CASSLALAGGGYGYTF.

The chain uses TRBV7-2 and TRBJ1-1; TRBD1 agrees at 10 bases. The CDR3 is 13 amino acids. Germline CDR1 SGHTA, CDR2 FQGNSA. Unmatched junction bases numbered 6, after V lost 5 bases and J lost 9 bases. The CDR3 protein is CASSQGQGRQAFF. CDR3 bases: TGTGCCAGCAGCCAGGGACAGGGGAGACAAGCTTTCTTT.

The chain is built from TRBV10-3 and TRBJ2-1; TRBD2 matches at 8 bases. The V gene end was trimmed by 7 bases and the J gene end by 8 bases; junction bases not matched to a gene: 13. From germline, CDR1 is ENHRY and CDR2 SYGVKD. The CDR3 loop spans 15 amino acids. The CDR3 DNA reads TGTGCCATCAAGGGTCTCCGGGAGGGAATCGATGAGCAGTTCTTC. As protein: CAIKGLREGIDEQFF.